These 18 T cell receptor beta chains were sequenced from one sample in a study of T cell responses to AZD1222 COVID-19 vaccine. Profiled with immunoSEQ multiplex PCR; TCRdb holds only in-frame clones, not every one. The sample carries some 79,000 clones, 80% to 90% recorded once. The input for sequencing was peripheral blood, taken 28 days after the second AZD1222 dose. The receptors here all came from an adult who received the AZD1222 COVID-19 vaccine.

This chain joins TRBV7-3 and TRBJ2-1; 7 nucleotides agree with TRBD2. Trimming removed 9 bases from V and 0 bases from J; junction bases left unmatched: 5. Germline V CDR1 and CDR2: SGHTA, FQGTGA. The CDR3 totals 14 residues. In DNA form, the CDR3 reads TGTGCCAGTACAGCGGGACCCTCCTACAATGAGCAGTTCTTC. This gives the protein CASTAGPSYNEQFF.

The V call is TRBV6-5, the J call TRBJ1-6, with D hard to call. The CDR3 consists of 13 residues. Trimming cost V 5 bases and J 15 bases, with 17 bases left between them. Germline V gene data show CDR1 as MNHEY and CDR2 as SVGAGI. CDR3 DNA sequence: TGTGCCAGCAGTCCTTCCCCTCGCCAGGTCCTCCACTTT. Encoded protein: CASSPSPRQVLHF.

This sequence joins TRBV6-5 and TRBJ2-1; the match to TRBD2 covers 9 bases. The ends lost 0 bases at V and 9 bases at J; junction bases unmatched: 6. Germline V gene lookup returns CDR1 MNHEY and CDR2 SVGAGI. The CDR3 spans 15 residues. CDR3 DNA sequence: TGTGCCAGCAGTTACTCGGCGGGAGGGAGGGTTGAGCAGTTCTTC. Translated: CASSYSAGGRVEQFF.

Here the CDR3 DNA reads TGTGCCAGTAGTCTGGGACAGGGGGTCAATCAGCCCCAGCATTTT. Translating gives CASSLGQGVNQPQHF. The V call is TRBV19, the J call TRBJ1-5, with 11 bases identical to TRBD1. V dropped 5 bases and J dropped 3; count of bases not matched to a gene: 3. Germline CDR1 reads LNHDA; CDR2 reads SQIVND (reference sequence). This CDR3 comprises 15 residues.

The chain couples TRBV7-2 to TRBJ2-3; D is perhaps TRBD2 (6 bases). V shed 5 bases and J shed 1 base, with 16 bases lying between them. Looked up from germline, CDR1 is SGHTA and CDR2 is FQGNSA. The CDR3 is made up of 16 amino acids. CDR3 DNA sequence: TGTGCCAGCAGCGTTGGGGGGAGCGGAGGCACAGATACGCAGTATTTT. It yields the protein CASSVGGSGGTDTQYF.

This chain uses TRBV6-5 with TRBJ1-1; no definite D call. In germline, CDR1 is MNHEY, CDR2 SVGAGI. Deletions cut 8 bases from V and 7 bases from J, with 20 bases between. CDR3 length equals 14 residues. The CDR3 sequence is CASFITRYIGEAFF. CDR3 DNA: TGTGCCAGCTTTATAACACGGTATATTGGTGAAGCTTTCTTT.

This chain joins TRBV27 and TRBJ2-7, with D perhaps TRBD2 (5 bases). Trimming removed 5 bases from V and 1 base from J, with 15 bases in between. The CDR3 extends over 15 amino acids. CDR1 and CDR2 from the germline V gene are MNHEY and SMNVEV (reference sequence). The CDR3 region is CASSPQAGRSYEQYF. The CDR3 bases are TGTGCCAGCAGTCCCCAGGCGGGTCGGTCCTACGAGCAGTACTTC.

The V gene is TRBV9, the J gene TRBJ1-1; D call uncertain. V lost 2 bases and J lost 1, with 6 bases in between. This CDR3 comprises 13 residues. Germline CDR1 SGDLS, CDR2 YYNGEE. The CDR3 DNA reads TGTGCCAGCAGCGTGAAGGGGAACACTGAAGCTTTCTTT. Residues: CASSVKGNTEAFF.

This clone was counted a single time. The gene calls are TRBV19 and TRBJ2-7; weak D call: TRBD2 (5 bases). This CDR3 is 11 amino acids long. Trimming cost V 6 bases and J 6 bases, with 9 bases left between them. The germline CDR1 and CDR2 sequences are LNHDA and SQIVND (reference sequence). The CDR3 protein is CASRARGEQYF. CDR3 DNA sequence: TGTGCCAGTAGGGCCCGGGGCGAGCAGTACTTC.

The chain links TRBV19 to TRBJ1-1, with unresolved D. The CDR3 contains 14 residues. Trimming took 6 bases from V and 4 from J, leaving 15 bases between them. The germline V gene has CDR1 LNHDA and CDR2 SQIVND (reference sequence). The CDR3 DNA reads TGTGCCAGTAGCCCCCATCTGGCGAGCACTGAAGCTTTCTTT. Residues: CASSPHLASTEAFF.

The chain couples TRBV14 to TRBJ2-3, with D possibly being TRBD2 (6 bases). CDR3 length: 13 amino acids. V was shortened by 7 bases and J by 5 bases, with 13 bases between the two germline ends. The germline gives CDR1 SGHDN, CDR2 FVKESK. The CDR3 here is CASTPTGVDTQYF. CDR3 DNA: TGTGCCAGCACCCCTACGGGGGTAGATACGCAGTATTTT.

The gene calls are TRBV5-1 and TRBJ1-2; unclear D gene. The CDR3 runs to 13 residues. The V gene's germline CDR1 is SGHRS and CDR2 YFSETQ. The germline V and J ends were trimmed by 3 bases and 8 bases, with 14 bases remaining between them. Written as DNA, the CDR3 is TGCGCCAGCAGCTCCGGTCAAGGAAGAGGCTACACCTTC. Translation gives CASSSGQGRGYTF.

The chain employs TRBV27 and TRBJ2-2; 7 nucleotides agree with TRBD1. Germline V CDR1 and CDR2: MNHEY, SMNVEV (reference sequence). The CDR3 contains 15 residues. The V and J ends lost 7 bases and 5 bases, in that order; junction bases with no gene match: 10. For the CDR3, the DNA is TGTGCCAGCACCCTGGCCCAGGGGGTAACCGGGGAGCTGTTTTTT. Its protein is CASTLAQGVTGELFF.

The J gene is TRBJ2-5, the V gene TRBV19, with 7 positions matching TRBD2. This CDR3 is 15 amino acids long. Germline CDR1 reads LNHDA; CDR2 reads SQIVND (reference sequence). V trimming: 7 bases; J trimming: 6 bases; junction bases outside the gene matches: 14. The CDR3 sequence: CASTSGIRGVQTQYF. CDR3 nucleotides: TGTGCCAGTACCTCTGGAATCCGGGGGGTACAGACCCAGTACTTC.

This clone occurred once. V usage is TRBV6-1 and J usage is TRBJ2-3; D gene unclear. Germline lookup yields CDR1 MNHNS and CDR2 SASEGT. V lost 2 bases and J lost 5, with 11 bases in between. The CDR3 is 14 residues long. The CDR3 DNA sequence: TGTGCCAGCAGTGAAAGTTTCATTCGAGATACGCAGTATTTT. The encoded protein is CASSESFIRDTQYF.

The chain combines TRBV5-5 with TRBJ2-5; the D gene is possibly TRBD1 (6 bases). Germline assignment: CDR1 SGHKS and CDR2 YYEKEE (reference sequence). Trimming cost V 5 bases and J 5 bases, with 19 bases left between them. This CDR3 comprises 15 residues. The CDR3 sequence is CASRADPGDAETQYF. In DNA, the CDR3 is TGTGCCAGCAGAGCCGACCCAGGGGACGCGGAGACCCAGTACTTC.

The V call is TRBV28, the J call TRBJ1-1; unclear D gene. The CDR3 covers 14 residues. CDR1 is MDHEN, CDR2 SYDVKM, per germline. Trimming cost V 1 base and J 5 bases, with 11 bases left between them. CDR3 in DNA: TGTGCCAGCAGTTTATCCCTAAGGCGGACTGAAGCTTTCTTT. As protein: CASSLSLRRTEAFF.

This clone was seen once. The chain is built from TRBV28 and TRBJ2-3; the match to TRBD2 covers 7 bases. The CDR3 is made up of 14 amino acids. The germline V gene encodes CDR1 MDHEN and CDR2 SYDVKM. V lost 3 bases, J lost 14 bases, and 14 bases stayed unmatched. DNA for the CDR3: TGTGCCAGCAGTTTTGCGGGGGTGAAAATACCGGGGTATTTT. Translating gives CASSFAGVKIPGYF.